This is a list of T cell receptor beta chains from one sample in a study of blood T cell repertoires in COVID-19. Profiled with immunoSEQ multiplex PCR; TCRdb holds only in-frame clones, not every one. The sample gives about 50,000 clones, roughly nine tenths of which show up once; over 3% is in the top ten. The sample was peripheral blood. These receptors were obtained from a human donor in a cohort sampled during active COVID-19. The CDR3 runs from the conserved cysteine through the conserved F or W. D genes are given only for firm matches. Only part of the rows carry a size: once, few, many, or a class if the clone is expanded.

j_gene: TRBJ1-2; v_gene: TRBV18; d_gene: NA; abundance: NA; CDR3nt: TGTGCCAGCTCTCCGGGGGAGGACTATGGCTACACCTTC; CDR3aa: CASSPGEDYGYTF
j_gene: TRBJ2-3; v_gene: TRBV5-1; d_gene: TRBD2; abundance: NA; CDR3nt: TGCGCCAGCAGCTTGGCCGGGACTAGAGCAGATACGCAGTATTTT; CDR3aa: CASSLAGTRADTQYF
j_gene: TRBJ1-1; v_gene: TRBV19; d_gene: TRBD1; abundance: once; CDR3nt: TGTGCCAGTAGTAACTCCGGGACAGGGGGTATCCAGCGAGCTTTCTTT; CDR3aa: CASSNSGTGGIQRAFF
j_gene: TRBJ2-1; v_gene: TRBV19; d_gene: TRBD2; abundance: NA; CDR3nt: TGTGCCAGTAGTATTGGGCGGCTAGCGGGATTCGAAGGGTACAATGAGCAGTTCTTC; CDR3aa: CASSIGRLAGFEGYNEQFF
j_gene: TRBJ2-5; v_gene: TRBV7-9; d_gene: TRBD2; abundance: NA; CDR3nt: TGTGCCAGCAGCTTAGGCGGGGCATGGACTAGCGGGGAACTGGGGACCCAGTACTTC; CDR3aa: CASSLGGAWTSGELGTQYF
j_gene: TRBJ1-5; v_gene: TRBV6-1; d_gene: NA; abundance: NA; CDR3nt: TGTGCCAGCAGTGAACTCGGCAGGGCAAATCAGCCCCAGCATTTT; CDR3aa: CASSELGRANQPQHF
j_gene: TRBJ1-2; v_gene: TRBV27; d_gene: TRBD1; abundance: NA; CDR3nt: TGTGCCAGCAGTTTCAGGACAGGGCCCCTAGCTAACTATGGCTACACCTTC; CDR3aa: CASSFRTGPLANYGYTF
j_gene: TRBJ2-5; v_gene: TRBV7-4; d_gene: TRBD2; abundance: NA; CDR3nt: TGTGCCAGCAACACTGAGGGACTAGCGGGAGAGAGTAGACAAGAGACCCAGTACTTC; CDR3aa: CASNTEGLAGESRQETQYF
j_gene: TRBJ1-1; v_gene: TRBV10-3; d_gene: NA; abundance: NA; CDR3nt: TGTGCCACCGGAGGGCCACGAGGGACTGAAGCTTTCTTT; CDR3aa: CATGGPRGTEAFF
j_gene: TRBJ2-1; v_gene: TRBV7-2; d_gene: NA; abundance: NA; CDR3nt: TGTGCCAGCAGTCTCCTTGAGCAGTTCTTC; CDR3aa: CASSLLEQFF
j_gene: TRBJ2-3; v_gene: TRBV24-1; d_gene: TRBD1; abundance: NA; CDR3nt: TGTGCCACCAGCCCAGGGACAGGGGGTAGCACAGATACGCAGTATTTT; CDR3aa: CATSPGTGGSTDTQYF
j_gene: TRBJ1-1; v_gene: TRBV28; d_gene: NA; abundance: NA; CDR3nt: TGTGCCAGCAGGACTTCCAGGAACACTGAAGCTTTCTTT; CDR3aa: CASRTSRNTEAFF
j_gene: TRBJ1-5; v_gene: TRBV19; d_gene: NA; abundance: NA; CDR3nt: TGTGCCAGTAGTACACAAGGGGGAGCTGGTCAGCCCCAGCATTTT; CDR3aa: CASSTQGGAGQPQHF
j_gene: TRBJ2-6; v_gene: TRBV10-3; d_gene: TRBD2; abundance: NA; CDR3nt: TGTGCCATCAGTGAGTCTAGCGGGGGCTATGGGGCCAACGTCCTGACTTTC; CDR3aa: CAISESSGGYGANVLTF
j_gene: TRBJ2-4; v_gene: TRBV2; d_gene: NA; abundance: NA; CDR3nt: TGTGCCAGCAGTGAAGCGCTTCTTCGCCGGAACATTCAGTACTTC; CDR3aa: CASSEALLRRNIQYF
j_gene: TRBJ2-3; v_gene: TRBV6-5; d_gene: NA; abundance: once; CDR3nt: TGTGCCACCCCTTCTAGCACAGATACGCAGTATTTT; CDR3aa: CATPSSTDTQYF
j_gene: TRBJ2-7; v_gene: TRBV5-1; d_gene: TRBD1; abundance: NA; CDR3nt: TGCGCCAGCAGCTTGTGGGACAGGGGCCGTTCAGGGTTGTCCTACGAGCAGTACTTC; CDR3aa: CASSLWDRGRSGLSYEQYF
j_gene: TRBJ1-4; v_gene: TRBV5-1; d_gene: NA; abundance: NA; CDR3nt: TGCGCCAGCAGCTTGGCGACGGTCGACAGAAATGAAAAACTGTTTTTT; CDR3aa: CASSLATVDRNEKLFF
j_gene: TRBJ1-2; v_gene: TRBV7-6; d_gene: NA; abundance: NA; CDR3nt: TGTGCCAGCAGCTTACCTGGGACAATAGGCTATGGCTACACCTTC; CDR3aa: CASSLPGTIGYGYTF
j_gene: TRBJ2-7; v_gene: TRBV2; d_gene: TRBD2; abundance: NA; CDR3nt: TGTGCCAGCATGGGGTTTGGCGGGAGGGCCTACGAGCAGTACTTC; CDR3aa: CASMGFGGRAYEQYF
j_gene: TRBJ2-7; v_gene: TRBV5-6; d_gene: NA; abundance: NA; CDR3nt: TGTGCCAGCAGCTTTCCCTCTGACTTCGGCGAGCAGTACTTC; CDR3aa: CASSFPSDFGEQYF
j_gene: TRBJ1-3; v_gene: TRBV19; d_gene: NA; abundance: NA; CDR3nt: TGTGCCAGTAGTAGGGAGATCTCTGGAAACACCATATATTTT; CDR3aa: CASSREISGNTIYF
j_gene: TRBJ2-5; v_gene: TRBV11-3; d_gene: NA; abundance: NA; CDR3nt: TGTGCCAGCAGCTCGGAGAGGGAAGAGACCCAGTACTTC; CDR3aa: CASSSEREETQYF
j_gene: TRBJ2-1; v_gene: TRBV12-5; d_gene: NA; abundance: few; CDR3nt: TGTGCTAGTGGTTTGGGTCGTTCCAGGGAAGATGAGCAGTTCTTC; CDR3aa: CASGLGRSREDEQFF
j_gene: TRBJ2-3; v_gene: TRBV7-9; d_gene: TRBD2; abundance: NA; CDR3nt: TGTGCCAGCAGCTTAGAGGCGAGCGGGGGGGCAGAGGATACGCAGTATTTT; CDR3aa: CASSLEASGGAEDTQYF
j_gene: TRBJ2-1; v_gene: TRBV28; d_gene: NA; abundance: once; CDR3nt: TGTGCCAGCAAGGCGGGGGCGTACAATGAGCAGTTCTTC; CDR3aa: CASKAGAYNEQFF
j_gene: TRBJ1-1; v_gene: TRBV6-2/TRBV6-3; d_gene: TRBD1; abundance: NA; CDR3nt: TGTGCCAGCAGTTTTCACCCGCCGGACAGGGACACTGAAGCTTTCTTT; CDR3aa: CASSFHPPDRDTEAFF
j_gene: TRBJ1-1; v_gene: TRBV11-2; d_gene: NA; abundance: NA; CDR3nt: TGTGCCAGCAGCTTAGATTTGGAGAGTTACACTGAAGCTTTCTTT; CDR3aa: CASSLDLESYTEAFF
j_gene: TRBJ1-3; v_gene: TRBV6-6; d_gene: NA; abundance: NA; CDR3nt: TGTGCCAGCAGTTACTCTCCCGGTTCTGGAAACACCATATATTTT; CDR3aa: CASSYSPGSGNTIYF
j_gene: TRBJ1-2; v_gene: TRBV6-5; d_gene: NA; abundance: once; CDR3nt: TGTGCCAGCCCGACTGTCGAGGAGGATCGCTACACCTTC; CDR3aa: CASPTVEEDRYTF
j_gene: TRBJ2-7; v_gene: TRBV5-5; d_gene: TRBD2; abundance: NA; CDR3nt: TGTGCCAGCAGCTCCAGACTAGCGGCCCTCGATTCCGAGCAGTACTTC; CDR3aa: CASSSRLAALDSEQYF
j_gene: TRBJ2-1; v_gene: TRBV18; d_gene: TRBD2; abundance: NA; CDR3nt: TGTGCCAGCTCACCACCGCGACTAGCGGGAGACAATGAGCAGTTCTTC; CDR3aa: CASSPPRLAGDNEQFF
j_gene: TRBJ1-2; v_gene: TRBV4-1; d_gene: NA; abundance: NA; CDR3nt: TGCGCCAGCAGCCAAGGCAGAGGGTATGGCTACACCTTC; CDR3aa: CASSQGRGYGYTF
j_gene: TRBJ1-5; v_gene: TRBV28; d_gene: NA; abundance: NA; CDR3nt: TGTGCCAGCAAAATCGAGAGAACCCAGCATTTT; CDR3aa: CASKIERTQHF
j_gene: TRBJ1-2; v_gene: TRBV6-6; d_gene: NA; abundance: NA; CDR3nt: TGTGCCACACAGCCTACAGGGATTACGAACTATGGCTACACCTTC; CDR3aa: CATQPTGITNYGYTF
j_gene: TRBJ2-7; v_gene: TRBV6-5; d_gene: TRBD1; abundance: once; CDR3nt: TGTGCCAGCAGGAAACCCGGACAGGGGGCCCACGAGCAGTACTTC; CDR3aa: CASRKPGQGAHEQYF